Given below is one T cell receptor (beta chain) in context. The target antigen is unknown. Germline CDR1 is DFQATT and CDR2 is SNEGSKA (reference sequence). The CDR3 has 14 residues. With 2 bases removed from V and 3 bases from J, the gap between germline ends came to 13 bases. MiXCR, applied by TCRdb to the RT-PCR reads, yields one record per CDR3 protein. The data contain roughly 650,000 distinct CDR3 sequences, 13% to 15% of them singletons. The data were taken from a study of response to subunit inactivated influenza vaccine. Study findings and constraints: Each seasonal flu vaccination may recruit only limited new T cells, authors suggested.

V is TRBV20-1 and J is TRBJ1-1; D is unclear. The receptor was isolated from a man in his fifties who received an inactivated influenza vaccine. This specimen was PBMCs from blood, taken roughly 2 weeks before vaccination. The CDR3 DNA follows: TGCAGTGCTAGACGCCTGGCCACAGACACTGAAGCTTTCTTT. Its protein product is CSARRLATDTEAFF.